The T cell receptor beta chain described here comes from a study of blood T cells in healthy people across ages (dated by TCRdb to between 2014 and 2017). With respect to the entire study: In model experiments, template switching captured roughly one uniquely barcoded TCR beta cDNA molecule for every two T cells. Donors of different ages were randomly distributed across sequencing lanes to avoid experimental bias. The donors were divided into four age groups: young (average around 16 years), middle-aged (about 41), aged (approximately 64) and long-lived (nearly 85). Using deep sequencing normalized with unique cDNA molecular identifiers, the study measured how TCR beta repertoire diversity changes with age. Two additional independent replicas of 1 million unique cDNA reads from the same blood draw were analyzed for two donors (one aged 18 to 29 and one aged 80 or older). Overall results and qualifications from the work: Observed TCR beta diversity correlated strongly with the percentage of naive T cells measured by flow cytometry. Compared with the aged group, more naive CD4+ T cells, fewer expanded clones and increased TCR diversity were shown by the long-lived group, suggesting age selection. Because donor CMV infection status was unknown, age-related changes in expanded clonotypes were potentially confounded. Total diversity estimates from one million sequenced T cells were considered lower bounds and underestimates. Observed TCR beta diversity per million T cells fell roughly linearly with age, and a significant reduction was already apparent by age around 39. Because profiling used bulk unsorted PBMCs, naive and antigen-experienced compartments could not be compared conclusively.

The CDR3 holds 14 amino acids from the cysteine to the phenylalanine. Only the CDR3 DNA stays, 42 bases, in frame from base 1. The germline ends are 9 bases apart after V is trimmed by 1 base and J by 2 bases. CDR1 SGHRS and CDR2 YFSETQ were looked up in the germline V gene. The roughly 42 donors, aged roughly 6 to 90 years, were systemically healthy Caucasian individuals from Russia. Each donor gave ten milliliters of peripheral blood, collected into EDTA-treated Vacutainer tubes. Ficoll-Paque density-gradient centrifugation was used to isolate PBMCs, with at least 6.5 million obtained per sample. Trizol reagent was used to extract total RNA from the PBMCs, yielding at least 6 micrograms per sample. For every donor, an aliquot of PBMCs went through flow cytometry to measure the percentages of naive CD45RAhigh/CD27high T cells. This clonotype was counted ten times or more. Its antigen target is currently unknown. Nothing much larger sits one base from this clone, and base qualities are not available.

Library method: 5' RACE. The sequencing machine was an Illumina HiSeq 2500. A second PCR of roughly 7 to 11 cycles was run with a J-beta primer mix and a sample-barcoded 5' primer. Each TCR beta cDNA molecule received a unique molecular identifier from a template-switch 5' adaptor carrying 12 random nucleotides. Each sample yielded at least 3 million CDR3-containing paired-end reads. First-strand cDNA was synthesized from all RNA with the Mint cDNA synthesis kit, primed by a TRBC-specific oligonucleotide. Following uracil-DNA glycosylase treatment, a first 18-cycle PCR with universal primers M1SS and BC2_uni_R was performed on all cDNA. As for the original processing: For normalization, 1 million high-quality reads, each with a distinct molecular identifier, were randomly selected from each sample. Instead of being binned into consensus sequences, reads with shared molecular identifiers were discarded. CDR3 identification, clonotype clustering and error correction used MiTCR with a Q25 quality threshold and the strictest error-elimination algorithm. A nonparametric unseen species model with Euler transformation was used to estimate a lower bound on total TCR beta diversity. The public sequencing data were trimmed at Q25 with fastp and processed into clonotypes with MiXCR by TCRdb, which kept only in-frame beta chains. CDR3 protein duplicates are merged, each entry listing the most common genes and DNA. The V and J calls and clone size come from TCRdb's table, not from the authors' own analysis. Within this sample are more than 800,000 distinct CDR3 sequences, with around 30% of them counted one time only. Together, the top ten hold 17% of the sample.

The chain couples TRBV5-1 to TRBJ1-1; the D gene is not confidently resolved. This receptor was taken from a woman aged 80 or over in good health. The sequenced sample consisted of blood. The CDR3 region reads CASSLLLGNTEAFF. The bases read TGCGCCAGCAGCTTGCTTTTAGGTAACACTGAAGCTTTCTTT.